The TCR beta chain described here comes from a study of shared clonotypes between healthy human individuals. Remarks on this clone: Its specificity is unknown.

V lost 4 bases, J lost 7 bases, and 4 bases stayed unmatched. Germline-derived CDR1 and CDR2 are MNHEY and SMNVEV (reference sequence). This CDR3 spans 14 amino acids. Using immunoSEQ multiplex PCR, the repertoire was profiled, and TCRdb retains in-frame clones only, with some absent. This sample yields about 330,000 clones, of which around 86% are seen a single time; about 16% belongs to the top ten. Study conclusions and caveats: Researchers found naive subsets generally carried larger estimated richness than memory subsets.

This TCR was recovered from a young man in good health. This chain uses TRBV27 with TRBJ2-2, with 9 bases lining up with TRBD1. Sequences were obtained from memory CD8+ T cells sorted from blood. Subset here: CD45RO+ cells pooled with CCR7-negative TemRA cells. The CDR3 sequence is CASSWGQGIGELFF. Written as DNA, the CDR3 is TGTGCCAGCAGTTGGGGACAGGGAATCGGGGAGCTGTTTTTT.